The entry below gives a single TCR beta chain sequence along with its context. Its antigen is undetermined. This entry is derived from a study of OX40 agonist ivuxolimab in advanced cancers. In the study overall: With ivuxolimab, an agonistic anti-OX40 (CD134) antibody, patients were treated. Study results and caveats: The expanded peripheral T cells' antigen specificity was not determined.

Germline V gene sequence: CDR1 MGHRA, CDR2 YSYEKL. The V and J ends lost 1 base and 4 bases, in that order; junction bases with no gene match: 2. The CDR3 has 14 amino acids. Libraries were prepared by immunoSEQ multiplex PCR; TCRdb keeps only in-frame clonotypes and omits some of them. Of about 81,000 clones detected, about 93% appear once; the ten largest clones hold about 13%. This TCR was recovered from an adult with an advanced solid tumor such as melanoma, head and neck, liver or kidney cancer. This specimen consisted of CD4+ or CD8+ T cells sorted from blood, obtained in a trial of the OX40 agonist ivuxolimab. V usage is TRBV4-1 and J usage is TRBJ2-7; 9 bases line up with TRBD1. This CDR3 is CASSQGTGEYEQYF. CDR3 coding DNA: TGCGCCAGCAGCCAAGGGACAGGGGAATACGAGCAGTACTTC.